This record looks at one T cell receptor (beta chain) sequence and its context. All enrollees were about 18 to 100 years old and from fewer than 25 US areas. Membership in each cohort depended on participant-reported clinical history. V lost 5 bases to trimming and J lost 6 bases; unmatched junction nucleotides: 8. This CDR3 is 15 amino acids long. Germline-derived CDR1 and CDR2 are MDHEN and SYDVKM. These data originate in a study of blood T cell repertoires in COVID-19. Overall study context: Some COVID-19 samples were acute and others convalescent; all came from the United States, Italy and Spain.

The protocol was immunoSEQ multiplex PCR, while the TCRdb copy is restricted to in-frame clones and leaves out a portion. The repertoire holds around 270,000 clones, with 80% to 90% as singletons. The chain couples TRBV28 to TRBJ1-5, with 9 positions matching TRBD1. The sequencing input was PBMCs or T cells enriched from blood (not recorded which). The TCR sequence derives from a woman aged 25 to 39 who had recovered from COVID-19. CDR3 coding DNA: TGTGCCAGCAGTGCCCCCACAGGGGGCGTTCAGCCCCAGCATTTT. Amino acid sequence: CASSAPTGGVQPQHF.